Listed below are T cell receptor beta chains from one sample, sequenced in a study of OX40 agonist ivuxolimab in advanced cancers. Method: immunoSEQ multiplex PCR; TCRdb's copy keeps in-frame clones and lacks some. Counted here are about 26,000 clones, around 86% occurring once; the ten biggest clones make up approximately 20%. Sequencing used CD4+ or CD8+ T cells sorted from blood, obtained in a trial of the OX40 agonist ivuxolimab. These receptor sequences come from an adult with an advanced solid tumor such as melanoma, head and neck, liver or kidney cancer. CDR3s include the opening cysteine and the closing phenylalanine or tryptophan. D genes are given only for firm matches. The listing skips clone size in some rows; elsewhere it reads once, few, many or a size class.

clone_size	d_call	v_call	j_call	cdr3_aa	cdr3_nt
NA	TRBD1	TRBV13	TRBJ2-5	CASSYQGQGKETQYF	TGTGCCAGCAGCTACCAGGGACAGGGGAAAGAGACCCAGTACTTC
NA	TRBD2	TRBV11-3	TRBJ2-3	CASSTQAGEGDTQYF	TGTGCCAGCAGCACTCAAGCGGGAGAAGGGGATACGCAGTATTTT
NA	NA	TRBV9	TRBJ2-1	CASSSRHSYEQFF	TGTGCCAGCAGCTCCCGTCATAGTTATGAGCAGTTCTTC
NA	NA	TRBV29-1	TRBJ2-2	CSVTAWTGELFF	TGCAGCGTTACCGCGTGGACCGGGGAGCTGTTTTTT
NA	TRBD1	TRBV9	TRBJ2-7	CASSYRGQGYEQYF	TGTGCCAGCAGCTACAGGGGGCAGGGCTACGAGCAGTACTTC
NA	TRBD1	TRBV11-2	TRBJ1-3	CASSLGTGEEGTGNTIYF	TGTGCCAGCAGCTTAGGGACAGGGGAAGAAGGGACTGGAAACACCATATATTTT
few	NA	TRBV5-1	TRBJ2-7	CASSPGLAYEQYF	TGCGCCAGCAGCCCGGGACTGGCCTATGAGCAGTACTTC
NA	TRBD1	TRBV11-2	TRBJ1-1	CASSWGTGPTEAFF	TGTGCCAGCAGCTGGGGGACAGGGCCCACTGAAGCTTTCTTT
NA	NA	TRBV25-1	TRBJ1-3	CASSEGGGAEEGNTIYF	TGTGCCAGCAGTGAAGGCGGGGGGGCAGAGGAAGGAAACACCATATATTTT
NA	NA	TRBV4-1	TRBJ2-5	CASSQEEGRETQYF	TGCGCCAGCAGCCAAGAGGAGGGACGGGAGACCCAGTACTTC
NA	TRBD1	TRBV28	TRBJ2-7	CASSDRGRYEQYF	TGTGCCAGCAGCGACAGGGGCCGCTACGAGCAGTACTTC
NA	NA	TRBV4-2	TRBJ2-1	CASSQDGYEQFF	TGTGCCAGCAGCCAAGATGGGTATGAGCAGTTCTTC
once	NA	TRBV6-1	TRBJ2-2	CASSELRAFGGELFF	TGTGCCAGCAGTGAACTCCGGGCTTTCGGAGGGGAGCTGTTTTTT
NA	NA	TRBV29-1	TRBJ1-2	CSVVGQDEANYGYTF	TGCAGCGTTGTTGGTCAAGACGAAGCTAACTATGGCTACACCTTC
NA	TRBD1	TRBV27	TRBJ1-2	CASSLSATGEGRYTF	TGTGCCAGCAGTCTATCGGCGACAGGGGAGGGTCGCTACACCTTC
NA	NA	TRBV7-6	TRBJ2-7	CASSLVGGGEQYF	TGTGCCAGCAGCTTAGTCGGGGGCGGCGAGCAGTACTTC
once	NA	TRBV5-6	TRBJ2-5	CASSPDGGETQYF	TGTGCCAGCAGCCCGGACGGGGGAGAGACCCAGTACTTC
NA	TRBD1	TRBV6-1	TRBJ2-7	CASSELDRDLYEQYF	TGTGCCAGCAGTGAATTGGACAGGGACCTTTACGAGCAGTACTTC
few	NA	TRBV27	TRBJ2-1	CASSLHTYNEQFF	TGTGCCAGCAGTTTACATACCTACAATGAGCAGTTCTTC
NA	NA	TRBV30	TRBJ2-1	CAWAQDSYNEQFF	TGTGCCTGGGCACAGGACTCCTACAATGAGCAGTTCTTC
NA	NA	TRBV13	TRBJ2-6	CASSSTGSGANVLTF	TGTGCCAGCAGTTCCACAGGCTCCGGGGCCAACGTCCTGACTTTC
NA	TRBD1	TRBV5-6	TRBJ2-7	CASSLGQGVYEQYF	TGTGCCAGCAGCTTGGGACAGGGAGTCTACGAGCAGTACTTC
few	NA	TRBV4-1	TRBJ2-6	CASSPLWGGANVLTF	TGCGCCAGCAGCCCCCTTTGGGGTGGGGCCAACGTCCTGACTTTC
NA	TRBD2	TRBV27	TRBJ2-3	CASSLYVAGEDTQYF	TGTGCCAGCAGTTTATACGTAGCGGGTGAAGATACGCAGTATTTT
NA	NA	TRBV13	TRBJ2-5	CASSSHLEETQYF	TGTGCCAGCAGCTCTCACCTGGAGGAGACCCAGTACTTC
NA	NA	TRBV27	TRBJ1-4	CASSLGGRWDEKLFF	TGTGCCAGCAGCCTTGGGGGACGGTGGGATGAAAAACTGTTTTTT
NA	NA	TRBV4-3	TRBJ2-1	CASSQDPRAGGNEQFF	TGCGCCAGCAGCCAAGACCCCCGGGCCGGAGGGAATGAGCAGTTCTTC
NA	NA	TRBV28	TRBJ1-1	CASSLWSRATEAFF	TGTGCCAGCAGTTTATGGAGCAGAGCCACTGAAGCTTTCTTT
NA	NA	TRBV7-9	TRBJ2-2	CASSPFLRTGTGELFF	TGTGCCAGCAGCCCATTTCTCCGGACCGGGACCGGGGAGCTGTTTTTT
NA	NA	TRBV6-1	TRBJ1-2	CASSDGFYGYTF	TGTGCCAGCAGTGACGGGTTCTATGGCTACACCTTC
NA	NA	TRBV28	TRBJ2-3	CASSFPGGRRTDTQYF	TGTGCCAGCAGTTTTCCCGGGGGGCGCCGTACAGATACGCAGTATTTT
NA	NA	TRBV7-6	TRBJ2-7	CASSPGSYEQYF	TGTGCCAGCAGCCCCGGCTCCTACGAGCAGTACTTC
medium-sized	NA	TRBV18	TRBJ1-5	CASSQTRGRDQPQHF	TGTGCCAGCTCACAGACCAGGGGAAGGGATCAGCCCCAGCATTTT
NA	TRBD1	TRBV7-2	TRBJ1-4	CASSGPRDRPNVNEKLFF	TGTGCCAGCAGCGGGCCTCGGGACAGGCCCAACGTAAATGAAAAACTGTTTTTT
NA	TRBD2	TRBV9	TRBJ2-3	CASSASGTSVTDTQYF	TGTGCCAGCAGCGCCTCCGGGACTAGCGTCACAGATACGCAGTATTTT
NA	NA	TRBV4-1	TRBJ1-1	CASSQDSIPPRTEAFF	TGCGCCAGCAGCCAAGATAGTATTCCGCCCCGAACTGAAGCTTTCTTT
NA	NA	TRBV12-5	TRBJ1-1	CASGLMNTEAFF	TGTGCTAGTGGTTTAATGAACACTGAAGCTTTCTTT
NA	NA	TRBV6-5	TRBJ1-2	CASSWAPGEGIGGYTF	TGTGCCAGCAGTTGGGCGCCGGGGGAGGGTATTGGTGGCTACACCTTC
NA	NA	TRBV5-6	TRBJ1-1	CASSCCVLETANTEAFF	TGTGCCAGCAGCTGTTGTGTCCTCGAGACAGCGAACACTGAAGCTTTCTTT
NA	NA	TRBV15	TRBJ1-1	CATSPGTLNTEAFF	TGTGCCACCAGCCCCGGGACATTGAACACTGAAGCTTTCTTT
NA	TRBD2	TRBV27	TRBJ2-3	CASSLTPGLAGEGHTDTQYF	TGTGCCAGCAGTCTGACGCCGGGACTAGCGGGGGAGGGACACACAGATACGCAGTATTTT
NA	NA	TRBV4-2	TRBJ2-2	CASSPTGGGELFF	TGTGCCAGCAGCCCCACCGGGGGCGGGGAGCTGTTTTTT
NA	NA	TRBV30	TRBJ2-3	CAWSVLGGTDTQYF	TGTGCCTGGAGTGTACTAGGAGGGACAGATACGCAGTATTTT
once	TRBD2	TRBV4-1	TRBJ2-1	CASSHPEGGSGEQFF	TGCGCCAGCAGCCATCCCGAGGGAGGGAGCGGTGAGCAGTTCTTC
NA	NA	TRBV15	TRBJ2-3	CATSRVTASGTDTQYF	TGTGCCACCAGCAGAGTAACGGCGTCGGGCACAGATACGCAGTATTTT
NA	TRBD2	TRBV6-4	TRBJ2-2	CASSTTSGGPHTGELFF	TGTGCCAGCAGTACGACTAGCGGGGGGCCCCACACCGGGGAGCTGTTTTTT
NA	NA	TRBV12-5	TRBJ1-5	CASGPSLHQPQHF	TGTGCTAGTGGACCGTCCCTTCATCAGCCCCAGCATTTT
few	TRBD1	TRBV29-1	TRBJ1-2	CSVDNKGQGAYGYTF	TGCAGCGTTGATAATAAGGGACAGGGAGCCTATGGCTACACCTTC
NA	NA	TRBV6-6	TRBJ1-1	CASSYFHTEAFF	TGTGCCAGCAGTTACTTCCACACTGAAGCTTTCTTT